This passage covers 17 T cell receptor beta chains from one sample sequenced in a study of T cells in Graves' hyperthyroidism and ophthalmopathy (dated by TCRdb to the late 2010s). Receptors were amplified or captured by multiplex PCR. The sequencer was an Illumina HiSeq 2000. Amplification of TCR beta CDR3 regions was carried out from RNA transcripts. For the first round of RT-PCR on the TCR CDR3, the HTBI primer set was used together with the Qiagen OneStep RT-PCR kit. TCRdb trimmed the raw reads at Q25, called clones with MiXCR and kept productive beta chains. Each CDR3 protein appears once, grouped with its most common genes and DNA. In this sample the table shows 360,000 or so distinct CDR3 sequences, 15% to 20% of which occur a single time. The ten largest clones take up roughly a sixth of the sample. The specimen sequenced was blood. These receptors were collected from a woman in her thirties or forties with Graves' ophthalmopathy.

This clonotype was found many times. J is TRBJ2-5 and V is TRBV20-1; possibly TRBD2 for D (6 bases). With 5 bases removed from V and 1 base from J, the gap between germline ends came to 14 bases. In germline, CDR1 is DFQATT, CDR2 SNEGSKA (reference sequence). This CDR3 is 14 amino acids long. The CDR3, as DNA: TGCAGTGCTGACTCGGGACTCACCCAAGAGACCCAGTACTTC. It is translated as CSADSGLTQETQYF.

This clonotype was counted ten times or more. This sequence joins TRBV6-5 and TRBJ1-1; D ambiguous. The length of the CDR3 is 11 residues. With 4 bases removed from V and 9 bases from J, the gap between germline ends came to 9 bases. CDR1 MNHEY and CDR2 SVGAGI come from the germline V gene. The CDR3 loop reads CASSFNTQAFF. The CDR3 DNA reads as TGTGCCAGCAGTTTTAATACCCAAGCTTTCTTT.

This clonotype has just a few counts. The chain has TRBV11-1 and TRBJ2-5; 7 positions agree with TRBD1. Germline V gene lookup returns CDR1 SGHAT and CDR2 FQDESV (reference sequence). V was clipped by 4 bases and J by 4 bases; unmatched bases: 15. CDR3 length: 17 amino acids. The CDR3 spells CASSSYRRQGERETQYF. DNA for the CDR3: TGTGCCAGCAGCTCCTATAGAAGACAGGGAGAAAGAGAGACCCAGTACTTC.

In this sample, this clonotype turned up many times. This chain connects TRBV2 to TRBJ1-3; no clear D gene. CDR1 and CDR2 from the germline V gene are SNHLY and FYNNEI. Trimming removed 5 bases at V and 0 bases at J, with 11 bases between. This CDR3 has 15 residues. The CDR3 DNA follows: TGTGCCAGCAGTTTTGACACCTCCTCTGGAAACACCATATATTTT. It yields the protein CASSFDTSSGNTIYF.

This clonotype was recorded many times. The CDR3 region has the DNA TGTGCCAGCAGCCTTCAGGGGGCGAATGGAAACACCATATATTTT. Translated: CASSLQGANGNTIYF. The chain is built from TRBV2 and TRBJ1-3; 8 nucleotides agree with TRBD1. The CDR3 consists of 15 residues. Per germline, CDR1 SNHLY and CDR2 FYNNEI. V lost 6 bases, J lost 3 bases, and 7 bases stayed unmatched.

Ten or more counts support this clonotype. This chain connects TRBV12-5 to TRBJ2-7; a possible D gene is TRBD2 (5 bases). The CDR3 totals 14 residues. The germline V gene encodes CDR1 LGHNT and CDR2 FRNRAP. The germline V and J ends were trimmed by 7 bases and 2 bases, with 15 bases remaining between them. The CDR3 DNA is TGTGCTAGTGCCCTGGACTGGCAAGCCTACGAGCAGTACTTC. This encodes CASALDWQAYEQYF.

Ten or more counts support this clonotype. The J gene is TRBJ1-1, the V gene TRBV6-5, with 7 bases matching TRBD1. Losses at the gene ends were 2 bases for V and 7 bases for J; bases not matched to a gene: 4. This CDR3 is 13 amino acids long. Per germline, CDR1 MNHEY and CDR2 SVGAGI. CDR3 region: CASSYGGTVEAFF. The CDR3 DNA sequence: TGTGCCAGCAGTTACGGGGGGACAGTTGAAGCTTTCTTT.

The CDR3 protein is CASSQENTEGRHEQYF. CDR3 nucleotide sequence: TGTGCCAGCAGCCAAGAAAACACAGAAGGACGACACGAGCAGTACTTC. This chain links TRBV3-1 with TRBJ2-7; no reliable D call. The germline CDR1 and CDR2 sequences are LGHDT and YNNKEL (reference sequence). With 0 bases removed from V and 5 bases from J, the gap between germline ends came to 17 bases. The CDR3 has 16 amino acids.

V is TRBV6-1 and J is TRBJ2-7; 13 positions match TRBD2. The CDR3 runs 18 residues. The germline V gene has CDR1 MNHNS and CDR2 SASEGT. Losses at the gene ends were 5 bases for V and 7 bases for J; bases not matched to a gene: 17. The CDR3 sequence is CASSKRTSGRETTREQYF. CDR3 DNA: TGTGCCAGCAGTAAACGGACTAGCGGGAGAGAGACTACACGTGAGCAGTACTTC.

This clonotype was observed a handful of times. The chain employs TRBV3-1 and TRBJ2-7; 8 positions agree with TRBD2. Germline V gene lookup returns CDR1 LGHDT and CDR2 YNNKEL (reference sequence). This CDR3 is 17 amino acids long. After removal of 0 bases from V and 3 bases from J, the junction contained 10 bases not matched to a gene. The CDR3 here is CASSQDSLPGLVYEQYF. For the CDR3, the DNA is TGTGCCAGCAGCCAAGATAGCCTCCCGGGACTAGTCTACGAGCAGTACTTC.

This clonotype was seen repeatedly, ten times or more. V gene TRBV5-1 combines with J gene TRBJ2-5; possibly TRBD1 or TRBD2 for D (5 bases each). Germline V gene lookup returns CDR1 SGHRS and CDR2 YFSETQ. This CDR3 spans 15 amino acids. Trimming left V 0 bases short and J 3 bases short, with 12 bases between. CDR3 sequence (DNA): TGCGCCAGCAGCTTGGGGGTAGGGGACGAAGAGACCCAGTACTTC. As protein: CASSLGVGDEETQYF. Drawing the rest from reference TRBV5-1 and TRBJ2-5, the complete variable domain is KAGVTQTPRYLIKTRGQQVTLSCSPISGHRSVSWYQQTPGQGLQFLFEYFSETQRNKGNFPGRFSGRQFSNSRSEMNVSTLELGDSALYLCASSLGVGDEETQYFGPGTRLLVL.

The sample holds many counts of this clonotype. The rearrangement links TRBV12-3 or TRBV12-4 to TRBJ1-5; TRBD1 matches 7 bases. The CDR3 is made up of 15 amino acids. V was pared by 5 bases and J by 6 bases, with 10 bases of the junction left unmatched. CDR3 protein: CASSEQTGYAQPQHF. The CDR3 DNA reads TGTGCCAGCAGTGAACAGACAGGGTACGCTCAGCCCCAGCATTTT.

This clonotype showed up many times. This rearrangement joins TRBV27 to TRBJ2-4; perhaps TRBD2 as D (5 bases). Germline assignment: CDR1 MNHEY and CDR2 SMNVEV (reference sequence). This CDR3 is built from 14 residues. V was cut by 5 bases and J by 1 base, with 9 bases left in between. The CDR3 DNA follows: TGTGCCAGCAGTCCTCGCGGGGCCAAAAACATTCAGTACTTC. Residues: CASSPRGAKNIQYF.

This clonotype showed up just a few times. The chain carries TRBV27 and TRBJ1-1, with 9 bases lining up with TRBD1. Looked up from germline, CDR1 is MNHEY and CDR2 is SMNVEV (reference sequence). The trim removed 8 bases at V and 4 bases at J, leaving 11 bases unmatched. The CDR3 spans 15 residues. CDR3 sequence: CASQPRDRVGTEAFF. The CDR3 bases are TGTGCCAGCCAACCGAGGGACAGGGTGGGCACTGAAGCTTTCTTT.

This clonotype was recorded at least ten times. J is TRBJ2-5 and V is TRBV6-5; 8 bases map to TRBD2. V was pared by 8 bases and J by 2 bases, with 13 bases of the junction left unmatched. CDR1 and CDR2 from the germline V gene are MNHEY and SVGAGI. The CDR3 has 16 residues. CDR3 region: CASGTWGAGVQETQYF. DNA for the CDR3: TGTGCCAGCGGCACCTGGGGAGCGGGAGTACAAGAGACCCAGTACTTC.

This clonotype has ten or more counts. The V gene is TRBV6-2 or TRBV6-3, the J gene TRBJ2-4, with D uncertain. The CDR3 runs to 13 residues. Germline lookup yields CDR1 MNHEY and CDR2 SVGEGT. Trimming shortened V by 6 bases and J by 0 bases, and 6 bases separated the two germline ends. The CDR3 region has the DNA TGTGCCAGCAGACACGTAGCCAAAAACATTCAGTACTTC. The encoded protein is CASRHVAKNIQYF.

The chain uses TRBV6-2 or TRBV6-3 and TRBJ2-1; tentative D call: TRBD2 (6 bases). Trimming shortened V by 5 bases and J by 11 bases, and 19 bases separated the two germline ends. CDR3 size: 14 residues. CDR1 is MNHEY and CDR2 is SVGEGT in the germline V gene. For the CDR3, the DNA is TGTGCCAGCAGTGATAGCACAGAGCGGGTGAAGCAGTTCTTC. This codes for CASSDSTERVKQFF.